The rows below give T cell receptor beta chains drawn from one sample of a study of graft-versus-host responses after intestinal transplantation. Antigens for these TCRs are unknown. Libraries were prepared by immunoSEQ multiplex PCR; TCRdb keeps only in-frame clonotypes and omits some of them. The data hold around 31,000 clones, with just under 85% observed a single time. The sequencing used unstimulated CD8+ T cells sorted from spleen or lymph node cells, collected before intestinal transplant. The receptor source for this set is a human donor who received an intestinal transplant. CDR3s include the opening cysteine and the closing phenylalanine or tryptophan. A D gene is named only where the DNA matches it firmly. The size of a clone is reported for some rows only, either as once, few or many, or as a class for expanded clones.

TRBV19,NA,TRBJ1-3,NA,CASSDISGNTIYF,TGTGCCAGTAGTGACATTTCTGGAAACACCATATATTTT
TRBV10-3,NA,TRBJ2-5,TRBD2,CAISEGGTSGGPLETQYF,TGTGCCATCAGTGAGGGGGGGACTAGCGGGGGGCCGCTGGAGACCCAGTACTTC
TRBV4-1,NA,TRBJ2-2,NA,CASSQGRFGILDTGELFF,TGCGCCAGCAGCCAAGGGAGATTCGGTATACTCGACACCGGGGAGCTGTTTTTT
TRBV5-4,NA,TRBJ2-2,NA,CASSLILSANTGELFF,TGTGCCAGCAGCTTGATATTGTCGGCGAACACCGGGGAGCTGTTTTTT
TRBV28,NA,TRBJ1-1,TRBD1,CASSLGQGYTEAFF,TGTGCCAGCAGTTTAGGACAGGGTTACACTGAAGCTTTCTTT
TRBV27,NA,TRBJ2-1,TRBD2,CASKSLAGFYNEQFF,TGTGCCAGCAAATCTCTAGCGGGTTTTTACAATGAGCAGTTCTTC
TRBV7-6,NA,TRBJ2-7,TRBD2,CASSIAGESSYEQYF,TGTGCCAGCAGTATAGCGGGGGAGAGCTCCTACGAGCAGTACTTC
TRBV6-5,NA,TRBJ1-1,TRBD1,CASSRGTAEAFF,TGTGCCAGCAGCCGAGGGACAGCTGAAGCTTTCTTT
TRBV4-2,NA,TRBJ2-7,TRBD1,CASSQDIGTGGYEQYF,TGTGCCAGCAGCCAAGATATCGGGACAGGGGGCTACGAGCAGTACTTC
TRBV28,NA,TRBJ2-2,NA,CASTLLGGQGTGELFF,TGTGCCAGCACCCTACTCGGGGGGCAGGGGACCGGGGAGCTGTTTTTT
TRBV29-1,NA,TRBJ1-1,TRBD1,CSVVTGWAEAFF,TGCAGCGTTGTGACAGGGTGGGCTGAAGCTTTCTTT
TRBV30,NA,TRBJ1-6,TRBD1,CAWNLDRASSYNSPLHF,TGTGCCTGGAACCTTGACAGGGCCAGCTCCTATAATTCACCCCTCCACTTT
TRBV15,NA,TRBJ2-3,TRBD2,CATSVTGTSGTDTQYF,TGTGCCACCAGCGTCACCGGGACTAGCGGGACGGATACGCAGTATTTT
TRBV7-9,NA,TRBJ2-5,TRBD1,CASSPSRDRGQETQYF,TGTGCCAGCAGCCCTTCTAGGGACAGGGGGCAAGAGACCCAGTACTTC
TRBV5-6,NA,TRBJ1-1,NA,CASSLSPGRFTEAFF,TGTGCCAGCAGCTTGTCGCCAGGGCGGTTCACTGAAGCTTTCTTT
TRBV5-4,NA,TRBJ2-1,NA,CASRPGLDYNEQFF,TGTGCCAGCAGGCCGGGACTGGACTACAATGAGCAGTTCTTC
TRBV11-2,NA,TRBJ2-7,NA,CASSLVPSRLSYEQYF,TGTGCCAGCAGCTTAGTTCCTAGCCGACTCTCCTACGAGCAGTACTTC
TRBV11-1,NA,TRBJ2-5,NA,CASSYLRGGETQYF,TGTGCCAGCAGCTACTTGAGGGGGGGAGAGACCCAGTACTTC
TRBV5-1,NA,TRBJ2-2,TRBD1,CASSIPDRGQLFGELFF,TGCGCCAGCAGCATTCCGGACAGGGGGCAATTATTCGGGGAGCTGTTTTTT
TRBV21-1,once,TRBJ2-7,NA,CASTPRDTTYEQYF,TGTGCCAGCACCCCCCGGGACACCACTTACGAGCAGTACTTC
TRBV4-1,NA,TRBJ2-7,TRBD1,CASSQGDSFYEQYF,TGCGCCAGCAGCCAAGGGGACAGTTTCTACGAGCAGTACTTC
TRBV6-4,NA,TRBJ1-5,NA,CASSDQGGSGPQHF,TGTGCCAGCAGTGACCAGGGAGGGTCCGGGCCCCAGCATTTT
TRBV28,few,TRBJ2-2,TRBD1,CASSLNEPGQRVVGSSTGELFF,TGTGCCAGCAGTTTAAATGAACCGGGACAGAGGGTGGTGGGGTCGAGCACCGGGGAGCTGTTTTTT
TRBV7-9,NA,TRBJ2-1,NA,CASSLAGGRVVSEQFF,TGTGCCAGCAGCTTAGCCGGGGGGCGCGTAGTCAGTGAGCAGTTCTTC
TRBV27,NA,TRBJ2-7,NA,CASSFARSYEQYF,TGTGCCAGCAGTTTCGCCCGGTCCTACGAGCAGTACTTC
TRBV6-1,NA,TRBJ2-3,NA,CASSEGGDTDTQYF,TGTGCCAGCAGTGAAGGGGGGGACACAGATACGCAGTATTTT
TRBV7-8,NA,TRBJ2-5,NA,CASSLGGSQETQYF,TGTGCCAGCAGCTTAGGAGGGTCGCAAGAGACCCAGTACTTC
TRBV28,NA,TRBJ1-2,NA,CASSAYDAGGYTF,TGTGCCAGCAGCGCATACGACGCGGGGGGCTACACCTTC
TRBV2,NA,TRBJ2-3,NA,CASSEGMAPPTDTQYF,TGTGCCAGCAGTGAAGGAATGGCTCCGCCGACAGATACGCAGTATTTT
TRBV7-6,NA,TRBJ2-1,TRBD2,CASSPESLRTSGNNEQFF,TGTGCCAGCAGCCCCGAATCCCTGCGAACTAGCGGAAACAATGAGCAGTTCTTC
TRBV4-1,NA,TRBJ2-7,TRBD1,CASSQSGTGGSYEQYF,TGCGCCAGCAGCCAGTCCGGGACAGGGGGCTCCTACGAGCAGTACTTC
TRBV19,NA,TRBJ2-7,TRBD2,CASSMRRTSGYEQYF,TGTGCCAGTAGTATGCGAAGGACTAGCGGCTACGAGCAGTACTTC
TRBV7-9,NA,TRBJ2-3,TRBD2,CASSAGSGAGVGDTQYF,TGTGCCAGCAGCGCGGGTTCCGGCGCGGGAGTTGGTGATACGCAGTATTTT
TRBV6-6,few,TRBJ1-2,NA,CASSYVGGGYTF,TGTGCCAGCAGTTACGTAGGGGGTGGCTACACCTTC
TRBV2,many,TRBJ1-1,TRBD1,CASSEPTGGQKTEAFF,TGTGCCAGCAGTGAACCGACAGGGGGCCAGAAGACTGAAGCTTTCTTT
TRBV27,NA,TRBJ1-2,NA,CASSPSTAQTYGYTF,TGTGCCAGCAGTCCAAGCACTGCACAGACCTATGGCTACACCTTC
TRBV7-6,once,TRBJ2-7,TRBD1,CASSFGQGSYEQYF,TGTGCCAGCAGCTTCGGACAGGGCTCCTACGAGCAGTACTTC
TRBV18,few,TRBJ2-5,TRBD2,CASSPSGGAEKETQYF,TGTGCCAGCTCACCATCGGGGGGGGCCGAAAAAGAGACCCAGTACTTC
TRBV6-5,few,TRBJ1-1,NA,CASSMGLEAFF,TGTGCCAGCAGTATGGGACTGGAAGCTTTCTTT
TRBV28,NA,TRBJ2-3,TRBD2,CASSSGTSGRPSTDTQYF,TGTGCCAGCAGTTCCGGGACTAGCGGGAGGCCCAGCACAGATACGCAGTATTTT
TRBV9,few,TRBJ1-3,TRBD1,CASSETGAENTIYF,TGTGCCAGCAGTGAAACAGGGGCCGAGAACACCATATATTTT